These 28 T cell receptor beta chains originate from one sample sequenced in a study of T cells after yellow fever vaccination. TCRdb redid the calling of the 5' RACE reads with MiXCR, one entry per CDR3 protein. The data contain about 85,000 distinct CDR3 sequences, roughly 14% of them singletons. The source material was CD8+ T cells not binding an NS4B(214-222) dextramer, sorted from PBMCs, sampled approximately 22 days after the first yellow fever vaccination. The receptors shown here come from a man aged 18 to 35 who received the YFV17D yellow fever vaccine.

The chain is built from TRBV20-1 and TRBJ1-5; a possible D gene is TRBD1 (5 bases). Germline V gene sequence: CDR1 DFQATT, CDR2 SNEGSKA (reference sequence). The germline V and J ends were trimmed by 4 bases and 5 bases, with 12 bases remaining between them. The length of the CDR3 is 13 residues. CDR3 bases: TGCAGTGCTAAGACCGGGACCCATCAGCCCCAGCATTTT. This sequence encodes CSAKTGTHQPQHF.

This clonotype was seen a few times. The rearrangement joins TRBV28 to TRBJ1-6; possible D gene TRBD1, 5 bases. V gave up 6 bases and J gave up 7 bases, with 13 bases separating them. The CDR3 is 14 residues long. Germline V gives CDR1 MDHEN, CDR2 SYDVKM. CDR3: CASRQTAGNSPLHF. The CDR3, as DNA: TGTGCCAGCAGACAAACCGCAGGGAATTCACCCCTCCACTTT.

This clonotype showed up just a few times. V and J are TRBV6-2 or TRBV6-3 and TRBJ1-5; the D gene is possibly TRBD1 (6 bases). CDR3 length: 14 residues. The germline V and J ends were trimmed by 5 bases and 5 bases, with 13 bases remaining between them. CDR1 and CDR2 from the germline V gene are MNHEY and SVGEGT. CDR3 DNA: TGTGCCAGCAGTCTCCGGACAGACCATCAGCCCCAGCATTTT. The encoded protein is CASSLRTDHQPQHF.

The J gene is TRBJ2-2, the V gene TRBV6-6; D perhaps matches TRBD2 (5 bases). Germline V gene data show CDR1 as MNHNY and CDR2 as SVGAGI (reference sequence). The CDR3 has 11 amino acids. V lost 8 bases and J 6 bases, leaving 7 bases between the germline ends. The CDR3 loop is CASDYSGELFF. In nucleotides, the CDR3 is TGTGCCAGCGACTATTCCGGGGAGCTGTTTTTT.

This clonotype was picked up many times. The CDR3: CASSLGPGNQPQHF. The CDR3 nucleotides are TGTGCCAGCAGCTTGGGGCCGGGCAATCAGCCCCAGCATTTT. J is TRBJ1-5 and V is TRBV5-8, with D uncertain. Germline V gene sequence: CDR1 SGHTS, CDR2 YDEGEE. V lost 0 bases, J lost 2 bases, and 6 bases lay in between. The CDR3 length is 14 residues.

This chain uses TRBV7-2 with TRBJ2-7; weak D call: TRBD1 (6 bases). CDR1 and CDR2 (germline): SGHTA, FQGNSA. Trimming removed 1 base from V and 5 bases from J, with 15 bases in between. The CDR3 has 15 residues. The CDR3 region has the DNA TGTGCCAGCAGCTTAGTAACAGGGCCTCTGGACGAGCAGTACTTC. Residues: CASSLVTGPLDEQYF. The full variable domain, completed using reference TRBV7-2 and TRBJ2-7, is GAGVSQSPSNKVTEKGKDVELRCDPISGHTALYWYRQSLGQGLEFLIYFQGNSAPDKSGLPSDRFSAERTGGSVSTLTIQRTQQEDSAVYLCASSLVTGPLDEQYFGPGTRLTVT.

This chain uses TRBV4-1 with TRBJ1-5; no clear D gene. Trimming stripped 4 bases from V and 5 bases from J, with 18 bases between. There are 16 residues in the CDR3. CDR1 and CDR2 from the germline V gene are MGHRA and YSYEKL. The CDR3 spells CASSRVRTGDDQPQHF. The DNA of the CDR3 is TGCGCCAGCAGCCGGGTACGTACGGGAGACGATCAGCCCCAGCATTTT.

V is TRBV12-3 or TRBV12-4 and J is TRBJ2-1; D gene unclear. V shed 5 bases and J shed 0 bases, with 14 bases lying between them. The CDR3 has 16 residues. CDR3: CASSPLVGFSYNEQFF. Here the CDR3 DNA reads TGTGCCAGCAGTCCGTTAGTGGGTTTCTCCTACAATGAGCAGTTCTTC.

V and J are TRBV4-1 and TRBJ1-1; D not resolved. CDR1 is MGHRA and CDR2 is YSYEKL in the germline V gene. The CDR3 runs 15 residues. V was trimmed by 0 bases and J by 1 base, leaving 9 bases between them. DNA for the CDR3: TGCGCCAGCAGCCAAGATCCTGGCACGAACACTGAAGCTTTCTTT. This sequence encodes CASSQDPGTNTEAFF.

Only a few counts were recorded for this clonotype. This chain uses TRBV27 with TRBJ2-7, with 8 bases identical to TRBD1. CDR1 is MNHEY, CDR2 SMNVEV, per germline (reference sequence). The CDR3 length is 16 residues. V gave up 5 bases and J gave up 2 bases; unmatched junction bases: 11. DNA for the CDR3: TGTGCCAGCAGTCGCCGGAGGACAGGGTACCCCTACGAGCAGTACTTC. It codes for CASSRRRTGYPYEQYF.

The V gene is TRBV12-3 or TRBV12-4, the J gene TRBJ1-3; D uncertain. The CDR3 is 15 amino acids. V was pared by 6 bases and J by 0 bases, with 12 bases between. CDR3 sequence (DNA): TGTGCCAGCAGCCCGGGGAAGAGCTCTGGAAACACCATATATTTT. It translates to CASSPGKSSGNTIYF.

In its sample, this clonotype was seen a few times. In DNA form, the CDR3 reads TGCGCCAGCAGCTTCTTTAACTCTGGGGCCAACGTCCTGACTTTC. It specifies CASSFFNSGANVLTF. The genes are TRBV5-1 and TRBJ2-6, with unresolved D. The V and J ends lost 2 bases and 0 bases respectively, with 6 bases between them. Germline V CDR1 and CDR2: SGHRS, YFSETQ. The CDR3 is made up of 15 amino acids.

There are a few counts of this clonotype. The genes are TRBV7-2 and TRBJ2-1; the D is unclear. The CDR3 is 15 amino acids. V lost 4 bases and J 0 bases, leaving 10 bases between the germline ends. Germline CDR1 SGHTA, CDR2 FQGNSA. The CDR3 bases are TGTGCCAGCAGCTCGCACTTGAGCTCCTACAATGAGCAGTTCTTC. Translation: CASSSHLSSYNEQFF.

The chain is built from TRBV5-1 and TRBJ2-1; D remains ambiguous. Trimming shortened V by 4 bases and J by 2 bases, and 10 bases separated the two germline ends. The germline CDR1 and CDR2 sequences are SGHRS and YFSETQ. CDR3 length: 14 amino acids. Here the CDR3 DNA reads TGCGCCAGCAGCACAACTATCACCTACAATGAGCAGTTCTTC. Protein: CASSTTITYNEQFF.

This clonotype was observed a few times. V gene TRBV7-8 combines with J gene TRBJ1-2; TRBD1 matches at 9 bases. With V trimmed by 4 bases and J by 7 bases, 4 bases remained unmatched. The CDR3 extends over 13 amino acids. CDR1 SGHVS and CDR2 FQNEAQ come from the germline V gene. CDR3 residues: CASSYRGRVGYTF. In DNA, the CDR3 is TGTGCCAGCAGCTACAGGGGGCGGGTTGGCTACACCTTC.

This clonotype was detected a few times. The V gene is TRBV27, the J gene TRBJ2-1; D not resolved. The CDR3 covers 14 residues. CDR1 and CDR2 from the germline V gene are MNHEY and SMNVEV (reference sequence). V lost 2 bases, J lost 9 bases, and 14 bases lay in between. The CDR3 sequence: CASSLPWVGGEQFF. CDR3 in DNA: TGTGCCAGCAGTTTACCCTGGGTGGGCGGTGAGCAGTTCTTC.

This clonotype occurred a few times. The V gene is TRBV20-1, the J gene TRBJ1-2; possible D gene TRBD1, 5 bases. The germline CDR1 and CDR2 sequences are DFQATT and SNEGSKA (reference sequence). CDR3 length equals 15 residues. Trimming left V 7 bases short and J 1 base short, with 19 bases between. CDR3 amino acids: CSVFRGVSDNYGYTF. In DNA, the CDR3 is TGCAGTGTGTTTAGGGGCGTGTCTGATAACTATGGCTACACCTTC.

The chain employs TRBV5-6 and TRBJ2-7, with D possibly TRBD2 on 6 matching bases. The germline V and J ends were trimmed by 2 bases and 0 bases, with 12 bases remaining between them. CDR1 SGHDT and CDR2 YYEEEE come from the germline V gene. The CDR3 extends over 15 amino acids. CDR3 sequence (DNA): TGTGCCAGCAGCTTTGACGGAGGGTTCTCCTACGAGCAGTACGTC. It yields the protein CASSFDGGFSYEQYV.

With respect to this clonotype: Germline and junction disagree at one end, which may indicate a read error. This chain links TRBV5-6 with TRBJ2-1, with 7 nucleotides matching TRBD2. The CDR3 is made up of 16 amino acids. Germline values: CDR1 SGHDT, CDR2 YYEEEE. CDR3: CAISLAFGGTHNEQFF. The CDR3 DNA sequence: TGTGCCATCAGCTTGGCTTTCGGGGGGACTCACAATGAGCAGTTCTTC.

V gene TRBV3-1 combines with J gene TRBJ2-2; D possibly corresponds to TRBD1 (5 bases). The CDR3 is 17 amino acids. The V end lost 0 bases, the J end lost 1 base, and 12 bases lay between the germline ends. Germline-derived CDR1 and CDR2 are LGHDT and YNNKEL (reference sequence). CDR3 sequence: CASSQDRAGKNTGELFF. The CDR3 coding sequence is TGTGCCAGCAGCCAAGATAGGGCAGGGAAGAACACCGGGGAGCTGTTTTTT.

This clonotype was observed a handful of times. The genes are TRBV27 and TRBJ1-2; 9 positions match TRBD1. There are 18 residues in the CDR3. Germline-derived CDR1 and CDR2 are MNHEY and SMNVEV (reference sequence). Germline trimming cut 0 bases from V and 3 bases from J; bases unmatched to any gene: 11. The CDR3: CASSLSTYRDREYYGYTF. The CDR3 DNA reads TGTGCCAGCAGTTTATCGACCTACCGGGACAGGGAATACTATGGCTACACCTTC.

There are a few counts of this clonotype. V usage is TRBV20-1 and J usage is TRBJ2-1; 8 bases are shared with TRBD2. After removal of 0 bases from V and 8 bases from J, the junction contained 21 bases not matched to a gene. This CDR3 contains 19 residues. Per the germline V gene, CDR1 is DFQATT and CDR2 is SNEGSKA (reference sequence). Here the CDR3 reads CSARDGFGGGGLLVDEQFF. The CDR3 DNA reads as TGCAGTGCTAGAGATGGCTTTGGTGGCGGGGGGCTCCTGGTCGATGAGCAGTTCTTC.

The V call is TRBV27, the J call TRBJ2-2; 9 bases are shared with TRBD1. The CDR3 is 15 residues long. Trimming cost V 5 bases and J 5 bases; bases outside gene matches: 6. Germline V gene lookup returns CDR1 MNHEY and CDR2 SMNVEV (reference sequence). The CDR3 DNA is TGTGCCAGCAGTCCCACCGGGACAGGGACCGGGGAGCTGTTTTTT. Translating it yields CASSPTGTGTGELFF.

This clonotype has more than one count but fewer than ten. The chain joins TRBV6-2 or TRBV6-3 to TRBJ1-1; a possible D gene is TRBD1 (6 bases). The CDR3 consists of 15 residues. V lost 2 bases and J 3 bases, leaving 13 bases between the germline ends. Germline lookup yields CDR1 MNHEY and CDR2 SVGEGT. CDR3 coding DNA: TGTGCCAGCAGTTACGGACAGAACGAGGACACTGAAGCTTTCTTT. It is translated as CASSYGQNEDTEAFF.

J is TRBJ2-2 and V is TRBV7-9; possible D gene TRBD1, 6 bases. Trimming pared 5 bases from V and 0 bases from J, leaving 10 bases between. The CDR3 runs to 15 residues. Germline values: CDR1 SEHNR, CDR2 FQNEAQ (reference sequence). The CDR3 DNA reads TGTGCCAGCAGCCCCACAGGGCCGAACACCGGGGAGCTGTTTTTT. Translating gives CASSPTGPNTGELFF. Together with reference TRBV7-9 and TRBJ2-2, the CDR3 gives the full variable domain: DTGVSQNPRHKITKRGQNVTFRCDPISEHNRLYWYRQTLGQGPEFLTYFQNEAQLEKSRLLSDRFSAERPKGSFSTLEIQRTEQGDSAMYLCASSPTGPNTGELFFGEGSRLTVL.

This chain links TRBV29-1 with TRBJ2-1; unclear D gene. V was shortened by 6 bases and J by 1 base, with 13 bases between the two germline ends. CDR1 SQVTM and CDR2 ANQGSEA come from the germline V gene. The CDR3 has 14 residues. DNA of the CDR3: TGCAGCGTAGACGGTGGGGTTTCCTACAATGAGCAGTTCTTC. Translated, it gives CSVDGGVSYNEQFF.

This clonotype was detected ten times or more. The chain combines TRBV14 with TRBJ2-1; no reliable D call. The CDR3 extends over 14 amino acids. Germline lookup yields CDR1 SGHDN and CDR2 FVKESK. The V end was cut by 4 bases, the J end by 0 bases, with 7 bases between. CDR3 protein: CASSPLSSYNEQFF. CDR3 nucleotides: TGTGCCAGCAGCCCTTTGAGCTCCTACAATGAGCAGTTCTTC.

This chain uses TRBV29-1 with TRBJ2-7; 14 bases are shared with TRBD2. Germline CDR1 SQVTM, CDR2 ANQGSEA. J gave up 5 bases and V 4 bases, and 4 bases lay outside the gene matches. The CDR3 runs to 14 residues. CDR3 region: CSVVGTSGGDEQYF. As DNA, the CDR3 is TGCAGCGTTGTTGGGACTAGCGGGGGCGACGAGCAGTACTTC.